One and the same sample provided the 7 T cell receptor beta chains below, sequenced in a study of T cells in Graves' hyperthyroidism and ophthalmopathy (dated by TCRdb to between 2018 and 2021). The library came from multiplex PCR. Sequencing used an Illumina HiSeq 2000. The TCR beta CDR3 regions were amplified from the RNA transcripts. The TCR CDR3 was subjected to a first round of RT-PCR using the HTBI primer set and the Qiagen OneStep RT-PCR kit. Starting from the raw public reads, TCRdb applied fastp trimming at Q25, assembled clones with MiXCR and retained in-frame beta chains. Entries are consolidated by CDR3 protein sequence, retaining the most common genes and DNA. The table for this sample lists about 160,000 distinct CDR3 sequences; over 7.5% of them were counted only once. The top ten clones comprise around 20% of the sample. The sequenced sample was blood. All receptors come from a woman younger than 30 with Graves' hyperthyroidism that later progressed to Graves' ophthalmopathy.

This clonotype occurred many times. The chain links TRBV7-9 to TRBJ2-1; either TRBD1 or TRBD2 may fit D (5 bases each). The CDR3 runs 15 residues. The germline V and J ends were trimmed by 1 base and 4 bases, with 11 bases remaining between them. In germline, CDR1 is SEHNR, CDR2 FQNEAQ (reference sequence). As DNA, the CDR3 is TGTGCCAGCAGCTTAGATGGGGGACGTTACAATGAGCAGTTCTTC. Translation: CASSLDGGRYNEQFF.

Only one count was recorded for this clonotype. Possible read error: a much larger clone is one base away. The chain uses TRBV18 and TRBJ2-7, with 7 nucleotides matching TRBD1. This CDR3 contains 16 residues. CDR1 and CDR2 from the germline V gene are KGHSH and LQKENI. This CDR3 reads CVSSFIDRENSYEQYF. CDR3 sequence (DNA): TGTGTCAGCTCATTCATAGACAGGGAAAACTCCTACGAGCAGTACTTC.

This clonotype has just a few counts. CDR3 protein: CASRRTSAITDTQYF. CDR3 nucleotide sequence: TGCGCCAGCAGACGGACTAGCGCCATCACAGATACGCAGTATTTT. The chain employs TRBV4-1 and TRBJ2-3; 9 bases fit TRBD2. The trim removed 6 bases at V and 2 bases at J, leaving 6 bases unmatched. The CDR3 covers 15 residues. Germline V CDR1 and CDR2: MGHRA, YSYEKL.

This clonotype was counted ten times or more. The chain is built from TRBV7-9 and TRBJ2-7; possible D gene TRBD2, 6 bases. The germline V and J ends were trimmed by 1 base and 0 bases, with 10 bases remaining between them. This CDR3 has 15 amino acids. Germline lookup yields CDR1 SEHNR and CDR2 FQNEAQ (reference sequence). CDR3 bases: TGTGCCAGCAGCTTAGGGGGGGTTAGCTCCTACGAGCAGTACTTC. It codes for CASSLGGVSSYEQYF.

This clonotype was seen ten or more times. V gene TRBV6-1 combines with J gene TRBJ1-2; the D is unclear. The germline gives CDR1 MNHNS, CDR2 SASEGT. This CDR3 has 15 residues. V dropped 5 bases and J dropped 5 bases, with 18 bases sitting between them. CDR3 DNA sequence: TGTGCCAGCAGTCCGGAAAGGGTATTCGGTTATGGCTACACCTTC. Translated, it gives CASSPERVFGYGYTF.

This clonotype was observed many times. This rearrangement joins TRBV30 to TRBJ1-4; perhaps TRBD1 as D (6 bases). The germline V gene has CDR1 GTSNPN and CDR2 SVGIG (reference sequence). Trimming left V 3 bases short and J 8 bases short, with 16 bases between. CDR3 length: 14 amino acids. CDR3 in DNA: TGTGCCTGGAGGCGAACAGGGCTAAGCGAAAAACTGTTTTTT. It codes for CAWRRTGLSEKLFF.

This clonotype was seen many times. The chain links TRBV20-1 to TRBJ1-5; TRBD1 matches 9 bases. The trim removed 2 bases at V and 7 bases at J, leaving 6 bases unmatched. The CDR3 runs to 14 residues. Germline CDR1 reads DFQATT; CDR2 reads SNEGSKA (reference sequence). CDR3 loop: CSARTQGAGQPQHF. Written as DNA, the CDR3 is TGCAGTGCTAGAACACAGGGGGCAGGGCAGCCCCAGCATTTT.